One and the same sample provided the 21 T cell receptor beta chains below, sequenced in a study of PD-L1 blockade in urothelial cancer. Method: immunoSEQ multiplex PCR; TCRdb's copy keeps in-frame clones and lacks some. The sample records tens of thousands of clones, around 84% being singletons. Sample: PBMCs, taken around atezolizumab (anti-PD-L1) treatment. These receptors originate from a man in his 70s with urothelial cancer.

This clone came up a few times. The chain's CDR3 is CASSGPGQVKEEQYF. The CDR3 bases are TGTGCCAGCAGCGGACCCGGACAGGTAAAGGAAGAGCAGTACTTC. The chain carries TRBV7-9 and TRBJ2-7, with 7 positions matching TRBD1. The V gene end was trimmed by 5 bases and the J gene end by 7 bases; junction bases not matched to a gene: 14. Looked up from germline, CDR1 is SEHNR and CDR2 is FQNEAQ (reference sequence). The CDR3 has 15 residues. The variable domain in full, completed from reference TRBV7-9 and TRBJ2-7, reads DTGVSQNPRHKITKRGQNVTFRCDPISEHNRLYWYRQTLGQGPEFLTYFQNEAQLEKSRLLSDRFSAERPKGSFSTLEIQRTEQGDSAMYLCASSGPGQVKEEQYFGPGTRLTVT.

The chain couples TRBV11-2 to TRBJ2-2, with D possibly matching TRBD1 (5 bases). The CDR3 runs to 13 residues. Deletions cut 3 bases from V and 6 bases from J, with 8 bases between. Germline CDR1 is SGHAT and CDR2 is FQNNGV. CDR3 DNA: TGTGCCAGCAGCTTTAAAGGGGCCGGGGAGCTGTTTTTT. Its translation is CASSFKGAGELFF.

The CDR3 loop is CAISESTDTEAFF. The CDR3 nucleotides read TGTGCCATCAGTGAATCGACAGACACTGAAGCTTTCTTT. The chain combines TRBV10-3 with TRBJ1-1; possibly TRBD1 for D (5 bases). V was trimmed by 3 bases and J by 3 bases, leaving 8 bases between them. In germline, CDR1 is ENHRY, CDR2 SYGVKD. The CDR3 runs 13 residues.

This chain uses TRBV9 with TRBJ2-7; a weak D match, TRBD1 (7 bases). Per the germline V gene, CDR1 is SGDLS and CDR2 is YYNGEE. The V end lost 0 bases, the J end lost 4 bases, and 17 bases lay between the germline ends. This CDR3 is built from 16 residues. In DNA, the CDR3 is TGTGCCAGCAGCGTAGAGCCAGGGGGGTCTCCTTACGAGCAGTACTTC. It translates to CASSVEPGGSPYEQYF.

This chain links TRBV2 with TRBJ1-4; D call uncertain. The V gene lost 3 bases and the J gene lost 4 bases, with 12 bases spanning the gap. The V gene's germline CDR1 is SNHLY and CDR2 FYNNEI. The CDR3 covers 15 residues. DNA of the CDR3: TGTGCCAGCAGTGACCTCTCACAGAGTAATGAAAAACTGTTTTTT. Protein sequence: CASSDLSQSNEKLFF. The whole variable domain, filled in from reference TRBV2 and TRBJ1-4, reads EPEVTQTPSHQVTQMGQEVILRCVPISNHLYFYWYRQILGQKVEFLVSFYNNEISEKSEIFDDQFSVERPDGSNFTLKIRSTKLEDSAMYFCASSDLSQSNEKLFFGSGTQLSVL.

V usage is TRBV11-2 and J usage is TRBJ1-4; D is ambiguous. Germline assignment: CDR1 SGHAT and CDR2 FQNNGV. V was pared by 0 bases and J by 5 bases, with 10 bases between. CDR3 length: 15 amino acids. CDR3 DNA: TGTGCCAGCAGCTTAGATCGGGGTTGGAATGAAAAACTGTTTTTT. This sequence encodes CASSLDRGWNEKLFF.

CDR3 DNA: TGTGCCAGCAGTCGACAGGGAGGTCAGGGCTACACCTTC. This codes for CASSRQGGQGYTF. This rearrangement joins TRBV2 to TRBJ1-2; 7 nucleotides match TRBD1. The junction had 8 bases not matched to a gene; V was cut back by 5 bases and J by 8 bases. This CDR3 is built from 13 residues. CDR1 SNHLY and CDR2 FYNNEI come from the germline V gene.

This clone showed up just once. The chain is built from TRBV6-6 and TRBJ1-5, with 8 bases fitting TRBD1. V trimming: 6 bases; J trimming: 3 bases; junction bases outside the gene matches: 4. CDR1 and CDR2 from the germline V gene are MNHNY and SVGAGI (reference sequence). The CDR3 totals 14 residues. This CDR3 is CASRADRVNQPQHF. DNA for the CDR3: TGTGCCAGCAGGGCGGACAGGGTCAATCAGCCCCAGCATTTT.

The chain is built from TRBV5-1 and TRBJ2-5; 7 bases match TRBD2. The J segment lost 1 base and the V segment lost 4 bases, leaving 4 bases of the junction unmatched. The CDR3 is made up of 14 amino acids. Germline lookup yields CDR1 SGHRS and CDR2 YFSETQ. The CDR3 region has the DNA TGCGCCAGCAGCCTACTAGCGCTCCAAGAGACCCAGTACTTC. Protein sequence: CASSLLALQETQYF.

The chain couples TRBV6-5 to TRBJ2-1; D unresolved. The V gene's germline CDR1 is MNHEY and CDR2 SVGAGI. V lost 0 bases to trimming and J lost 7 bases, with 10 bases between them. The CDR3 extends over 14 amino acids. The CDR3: CASSYSRAQNEQFF. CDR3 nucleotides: TGTGCCAGCAGTTACTCAAGAGCTCAAAATGAGCAGTTCTTC.

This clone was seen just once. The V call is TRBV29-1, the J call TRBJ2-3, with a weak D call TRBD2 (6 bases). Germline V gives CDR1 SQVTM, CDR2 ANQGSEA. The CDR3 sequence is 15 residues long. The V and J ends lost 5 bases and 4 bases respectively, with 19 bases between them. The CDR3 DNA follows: TGCAGCGTTAACCCCCCAAGCGGAGGGTCAGATACGCAGTATTTT. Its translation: CSVNPPSGGSDTQYF.

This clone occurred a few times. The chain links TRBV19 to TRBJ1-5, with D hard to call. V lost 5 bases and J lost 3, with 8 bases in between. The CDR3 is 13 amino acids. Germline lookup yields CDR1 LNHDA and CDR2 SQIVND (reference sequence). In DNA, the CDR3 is TGTGCCAGTAGTGCCAGTATCAATCAGCCCCAGCATTTT. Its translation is CASSASINQPQHF.

CDR3 in DNA: TGTGCCAGCAGCTTTCCCGGGACAGGGGACTATGGCTACACCTTC. Translating it yields CASSFPGTGDYGYTF. This chain uses TRBV5-6 with TRBJ1-2, with 10 nucleotides matching TRBD1. The CDR3 length is 15 residues. V gave up 2 bases and J gave up 3 bases; unmatched junction bases: 4. CDR1 is SGHDT, CDR2 YYEEEE, per germline.

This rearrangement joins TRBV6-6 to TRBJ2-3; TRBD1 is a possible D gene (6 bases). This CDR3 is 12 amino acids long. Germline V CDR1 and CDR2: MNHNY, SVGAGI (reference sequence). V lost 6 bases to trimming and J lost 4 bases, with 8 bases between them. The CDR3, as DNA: TGTGCCAGCAGGGGGGCGGCAGATACGCAGTATTTT. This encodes CASRGAADTQYF.

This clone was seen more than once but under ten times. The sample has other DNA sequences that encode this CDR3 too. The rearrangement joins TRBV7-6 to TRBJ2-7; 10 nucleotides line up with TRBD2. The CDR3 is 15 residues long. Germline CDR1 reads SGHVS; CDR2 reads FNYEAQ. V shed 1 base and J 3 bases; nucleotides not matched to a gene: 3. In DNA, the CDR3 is TGTGCCAGCAGCTTAGGGACTAGCGGAAACTACGAGCAGTACTTC. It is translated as CASSLGTSGNYEQYF.

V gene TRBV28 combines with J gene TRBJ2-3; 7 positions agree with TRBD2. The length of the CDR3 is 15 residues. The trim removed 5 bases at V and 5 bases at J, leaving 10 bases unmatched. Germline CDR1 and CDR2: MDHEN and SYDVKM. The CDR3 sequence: CASSPIGVAGDTQYF. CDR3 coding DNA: TGTGCCAGCAGTCCTATCGGGGTAGCGGGAGATACGCAGTATTTT. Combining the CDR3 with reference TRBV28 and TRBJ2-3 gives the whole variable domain DVKVTQSSRYLVKRTGEKVFLECVQDMDHENMFWYRQDPGLGLRLIYFSYDVKMKEKGDIPEGYSVSREKKERFSLILESASTNQTSMYLCASSPIGVAGDTQYFGPGTRLTVL.

CDR3 loop: CASMPPDRGTDTQYF. Written as DNA, the CDR3 is TGTGCCAGTATGCCCCCTGACAGGGGGACAGATACGCAGTATTTT. The chain uses TRBV19 and TRBJ2-3, with TRBD1 matching 9 bases. The CDR3 loop spans 15 amino acids. The junction had 8 bases not matched to a gene; V was cut back by 7 bases and J by 3 bases. The germline V gene has CDR1 LNHDA and CDR2 SQIVND (reference sequence).

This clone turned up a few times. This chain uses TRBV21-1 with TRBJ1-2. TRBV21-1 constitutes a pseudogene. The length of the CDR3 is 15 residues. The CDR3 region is CASSKWGESNYGYTF. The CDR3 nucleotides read TGTGCCAGCAGCAAATGGGGGGAGTCTAACTATGGCTACACCTTC.

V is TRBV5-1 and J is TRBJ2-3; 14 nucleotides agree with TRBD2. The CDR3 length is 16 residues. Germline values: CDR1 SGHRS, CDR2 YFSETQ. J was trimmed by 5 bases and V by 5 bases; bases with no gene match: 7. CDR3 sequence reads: CASRTGLAGDVDTQYF. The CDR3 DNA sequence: TGCGCCAGCAGGACGGGACTAGCGGGAGATGTAGATACGCAGTATTTT. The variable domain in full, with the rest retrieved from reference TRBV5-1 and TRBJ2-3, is KAGVTQTPRYLIKTRGQQVTLSCSPISGHRSVSWYQQTPGQGLQFLFEYFSETQRNKGNFPGRFSGRQFSNSRSEMNVSTLELGDSALYLCASRTGLAGDVDTQYFGPGTRLTVL.

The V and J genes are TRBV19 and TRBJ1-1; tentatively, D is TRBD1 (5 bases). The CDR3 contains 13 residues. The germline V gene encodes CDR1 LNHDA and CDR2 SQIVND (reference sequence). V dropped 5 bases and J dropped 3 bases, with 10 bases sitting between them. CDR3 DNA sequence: TGTGCCAGTAGTCTGGGGCCAGACACTGAAGCTTTCTTT. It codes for CASSLGPDTEAFF.

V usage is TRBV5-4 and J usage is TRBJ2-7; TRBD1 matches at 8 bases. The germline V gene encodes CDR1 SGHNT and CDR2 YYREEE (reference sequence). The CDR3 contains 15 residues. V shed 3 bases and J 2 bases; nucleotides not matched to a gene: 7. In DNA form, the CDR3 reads TGTGCCAGCAGCTCGCCCAACAGGGGGACCTACGAGCAGTACTTC. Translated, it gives CASSSPNRGTYEQYF.